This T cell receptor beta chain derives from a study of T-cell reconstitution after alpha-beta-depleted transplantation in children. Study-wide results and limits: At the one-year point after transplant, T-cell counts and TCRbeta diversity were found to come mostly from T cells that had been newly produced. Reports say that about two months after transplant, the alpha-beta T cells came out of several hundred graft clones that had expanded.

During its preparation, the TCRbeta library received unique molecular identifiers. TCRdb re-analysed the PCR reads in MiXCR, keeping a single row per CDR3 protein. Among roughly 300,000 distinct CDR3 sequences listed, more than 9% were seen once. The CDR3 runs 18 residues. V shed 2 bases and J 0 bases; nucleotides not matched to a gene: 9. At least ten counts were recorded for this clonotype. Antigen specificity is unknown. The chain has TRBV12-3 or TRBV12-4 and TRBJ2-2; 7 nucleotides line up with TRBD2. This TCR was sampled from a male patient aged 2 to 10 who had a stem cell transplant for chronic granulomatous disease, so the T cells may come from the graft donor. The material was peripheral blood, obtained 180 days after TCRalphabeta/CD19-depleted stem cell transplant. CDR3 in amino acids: CASSLMGGLAANTGELFF. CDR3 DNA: TGTGCCAGCAGTTTAATGGGTGGGCTAGCGGCGAACACCGGGGAGCTGTTTTTT.